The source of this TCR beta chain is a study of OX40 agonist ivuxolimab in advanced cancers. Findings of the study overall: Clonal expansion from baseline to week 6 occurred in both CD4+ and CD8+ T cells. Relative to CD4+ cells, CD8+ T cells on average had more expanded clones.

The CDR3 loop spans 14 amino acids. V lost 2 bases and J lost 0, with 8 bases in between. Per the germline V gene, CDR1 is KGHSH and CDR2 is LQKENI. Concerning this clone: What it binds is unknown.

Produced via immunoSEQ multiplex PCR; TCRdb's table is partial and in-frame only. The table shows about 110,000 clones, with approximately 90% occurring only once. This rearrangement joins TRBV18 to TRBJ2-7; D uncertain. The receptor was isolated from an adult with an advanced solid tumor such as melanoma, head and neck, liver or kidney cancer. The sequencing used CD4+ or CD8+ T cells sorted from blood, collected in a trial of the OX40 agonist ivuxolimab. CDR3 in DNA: TGTGCCAGCTCACCATTGAGTAACTCCTACGAGCAGTACTTC. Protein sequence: CASSPLSNSYEQYF.